Listed below are T cell receptor beta chains from one sample, sequenced in a study of cytomegalovirus exposure and HLA in healthy donors. This table comes from immunoSEQ multiplex PCR, and its TCRdb copy is limited to in-frame clones, with some not included. The sample lists under 150,000 clones; around 80% were seen once. The sample consisted of PBMCs. The receptors here all came from a man aged 25-45 years in good health and CMV-seropositive. Both conserved end residues are part of each CDR3. D genes are given only for firm matches. Expanded clones are given a class, and other clones once, few, many or no size at all.

D,J,size,V,CDR3,DNA
TRBD1,TRBJ2-5,-,TRBV10-3,CAISEQGSQYF,TGTGCCATCAGTGAACAGGGGAGTCAGTACTTC
-,TRBJ2-7,-,TRBV5-6,CASSPGQISYEQYF,TGTGCCAGCAGCCCCGGACAGATCTCCTACGAGCAGTACTTC
TRBD1,TRBJ2-7,-,TRBV2,CASNRDRIYEQYF,TGTGCCAGCAACCGGGACAGGATCTACGAGCAGTACTTC
-,TRBJ1-6,-,TRBV5-1,CASSPGISYNSPLHF,TGCGCCAGCAGCCCAGGGATCTCCTATAATTCACCCCTCCACTTT
-,TRBJ1-6,once,TRBV28,CATLNGGNSPLHF,TGTGCCACCTTGAATGGAGGGAATTCACCCCTCCACTTT
-,TRBJ2-2,-,TRBV6-5,CASSYQAAKRAGELFF,TGTGCCAGCAGTTACCAAGCGGCCAAGCGGGCCGGGGAGCTGTTTTTT
-,TRBJ2-4,-,TRBV9,CASSPELSGILQYF,TGTGCCAGCAGTCCAGAACTTAGCGGTATCCTTCAGTACTTC
TRBD2,TRBJ2-6,-,TRBV5-1,CASTLTSGSGANVLTF,TGCGCCAGCACCCTGACTAGCGGCTCTGGGGCCAACGTCCTGACTTTC
-,TRBJ2-7,once,TRBV7-8,CASSFRQGIPKAYEQYF,TGTGCCAGCAGCTTTAGGCAGGGAATCCCCAAGGCCTACGAGCAGTACTTC
-,TRBJ2-1,-,TRBV5-1,CASSRTGTRYNEQFF,TGCGCCAGCAGCCGGACTGGGACTCGATACAATGAGCAGTTCTTC
TRBD1,TRBJ1-1,once,TRBV7-2,CASSARLIRDSGYTEAFF,TGTGCCAGCAGCGCTAGACTTATCCGGGACAGCGGGTACACTGAAGCTTTCTTT
-,TRBJ2-5,-,TRBV11-3,CASSPWAGAGETQYF,TGTGCCAGCAGCCCCTGGGCAGGGGCTGGGGAGACCCAGTACTTC
-,TRBJ2-3,-,TRBV6-6,CASSFNQGRVGDTQYF,TGTGCCAGCAGTTTCAATCAGGGCAGGGTGGGAGATACGCAGTATTTT
TRBD1,TRBJ2-2,-,TRBV4-2,CASSQNRDRVTGELFF,TGTGCCAGCAGCCAAAACCGGGACAGGGTAACCGGGGAGCTGTTTTTT
-,TRBJ2-6,-,TRBV28,CASSSSTGANVLTF,TGTGCCAGCAGCTCATCTACTGGGGCCAACGTCCTGACTTTC
-,TRBJ2-7,-,TRBV11-3,CASSLDWASYEQYF,TGTGCCAGCAGCTTAGATTGGGCTTCCTACGAGCAGTACTTC
-,TRBJ2-7,-,TRBV7-2,CASSLGRDRTYEQYF,TGTGCCAGCAGCTTAGGGCGGGACAGAACCTACGAGCAGTACTTC
-,TRBJ2-3,-,TRBV10-3,CAISESTSTDTQYF,TGTGCCATCAGTGAGTCGACTTCAACAGATACGCAGTATTTT
-,TRBJ2-7,few,TRBV10-3,CAISVVGDEQYF,TGTGCCATCAGTGTTGTAGGGGACGAGCAGTACTTC
-,TRBJ1-5,-,TRBV5-1,CASSFLSNQPQHF,TGCGCCAGCAGCTTCTTAAGCAATCAGCCCCAGCATTTT
TRBD1,TRBJ2-5,-,TRBV5-4,CASSLSRGQGGDLYETQYF,TGTGCCAGCAGCTTGTCGAGGGGACAGGGAGGGGACTTGTATGAGACCCAGTACTTC
-,TRBJ2-7,once,TRBV7-8,CASSPFPVGVYEQYF,TGTGCCAGCAGCCCCTTTCCTGTGGGAGTCTACGAGCAGTACTTC
TRBD1,TRBJ2-7,-,TRBV7-9,CASSSDRGPTSYEQYF,TGTGCCAGCAGCTCCGACAGGGGACCAACCTCCTACGAGCAGTACTTC
-,TRBJ1-5,-,TRBV6-6,CASSYILASNQPQHF,TGTGCCAGCAGTTACATCTTGGCTAGCAATCAGCCCCAGCATTTT
TRBD1,TRBJ2-7,-,TRBV7-6,CASSTGQGSYEQYF,TGTGCCAGCAGCACGGGACAGGGTTCCTACGAGCAGTACTTC
-,TRBJ2-7,-,TRBV18,CASSPGQASYSYEQYF,TGTGCCAGCTCACCGGGACAAGCGTCTTACTCCTACGAGCAGTACTTC
TRBD2,TRBJ2-7,-,TRBV7-3,CASSLPIAGPEGEQYF,TGTGCCAGCAGCTTACCTATAGCGGGACCCGAGGGGGAGCAGTACTTC
TRBD2,TRBJ2-1,-,TRBV28,CASSLPPGKLAANNEQFF,TGTGCCAGCAGCCTACCCCCTGGGAAACTAGCGGCCAACAATGAGCAGTTCTTC
-,TRBJ2-1,once,TRBV5-1,CASSPGGSYNEQFF,TGCGCCAGCAGCCCCGGAGGCTCCTACAATGAGCAGTTCTTC
TRBD2,TRBJ2-3,-,TRBV7-2,CASTLMGVAGADTQYF,TGTGCCAGCACTTTAATGGGAGTAGCGGGAGCAGATACGCAGTATTTT
TRBD2,TRBJ2-3,-,TRBV9,CASSVATSVSTDTQYF,TGTGCCAGCAGCGTAGCTACTAGCGTATCCACAGATACGCAGTATTTT
-,TRBJ2-7,-,TRBV7-9,CASSLAVRGGAYEQYF,TGTGCCAGCAGCTTAGCGGTCCGTGGTGGAGCCTACGAGCAGTACTTC
TRBD1,TRBJ1-2,-,TRBV5-6,CASSLEDRAFHGYTF,TGTGCCAGCAGCTTGGAGGACAGGGCTTTCCATGGCTACACCTTC
-,TRBJ2-7,-,TRBV11-3,CASSTRLTYEQYF,TGTGCCAGCAGCACCCGACTTACCTACGAGCAGTACTTC